These 9 T cell receptor beta chains were all obtained from the same sample, sequenced in a study of blood T cell repertoires in COVID-19. Profiling relied on immunoSEQ multiplex PCR, and the TCRdb table lists in-frame clones only, not all of them. The repertoire consists of 200,000 to 250,000 clones, with 65% to 90% occurring once and the leading ten covering about 1.7%. The material sequenced was PBMCs or T cells enriched from blood (not recorded which). Every receptor here comes from a man in his forties who had recovered from COVID-19.

The chain uses TRBV7-2 and TRBJ1-5; a weak D match, TRBD1 (6 bases). The CDR3 is 19 amino acids. CDR1 SGHTA and CDR2 FQGNSA come from the germline V gene. Trimming removed 1 base from V and 1 base from J, with 20 bases in between. CDR3 nucleotide sequence: TGTGCCAGCAGCTTAGAACCTCCCACGCGGGGGCTGAGCAATCAGCCCCAGCATTTT. As protein: CASSLEPPTRGLSNQPQHF. Combining the CDR3 with reference TRBV7-2 and TRBJ1-5 gives the whole variable domain GAGVSQSPSNKVTEKGKDVELRCDPISGHTALYWYRQSLGQGLEFLIYFQGNSAPDKSGLPSDRFSAERTGGSVSTLTIQRTQQEDSAVYLCASSLEPPTRGLSNQPQHFGDGTRLSIL.

The chain carries TRBV24-1 and TRBJ2-3, with 8 nucleotides matching TRBD1. The CDR3 extends over 14 amino acids. Trimming removed 3 bases from V and 4 bases from J; junction bases left unmatched: 2. Germline lookup yields CDR1 KGHDR and CDR2 SFDVKD. This chain's CDR3 is CATSDPDRADTQYF. Written as DNA, the CDR3 is TGTGCCACCAGTGATCCGGACAGGGCAGATACGCAGTATTTT.

The rearrangement links TRBV6-5 to TRBJ1-4; 10 bases match TRBD1. Germline CDR1 MNHEY, CDR2 SVGAGI. The CDR3 loop spans 15 amino acids. The V and J ends lost 6 bases and 1 base, in that order; junction bases with no gene match: 2. The CDR3 sequence is CASSRDRGTNEKLFF. The CDR3 DNA sequence: TGTGCCAGCAGCCGGGACAGGGGAACTAATGAAAAACTGTTTTTT.

This chain uses TRBV7-8 with TRBJ2-1; D may be TRBD2 (7 bases). V was cut by 5 bases and J by 7 bases, with 21 bases left in between. Germline CDR1 SGHVS, CDR2 FQNEAQ. This CDR3 spans 16 amino acids. CDR3 DNA: TGTGCCAGCAGCCTGGGGGGGGGCGGCTACGGGAATGAGCAGTTCTTC. This codes for CASSLGGGGYGNEQFF.

CDR3 residues: CASSQDLAGGVVEQFF. CDR3 nucleotide sequence: TGTGCCAGCAGCCAAGATCTAGCGGGAGGCGTGGTTGAGCAGTTCTTC. The chain combines TRBV3-1 (or the pseudogene TRBV3-2) with TRBJ2-1, with 11 bases that match TRBD2. Germline loops: CDR1 LGHDT, CDR2 YNNKEL (reference sequence). CDR3 length: 16 residues. With 0 bases clipped from V and 9 bases from J, the junction kept 7 bases outside the gene matches.

This chain joins TRBV3-1 (or the pseudogene TRBV3-2) and TRBJ1-5; 7 nucleotides match TRBD1. The junction had 4 bases not matched to a gene; V was cut back by 1 base and J by 7 bases. The CDR3 sequence is 14 residues long. Germline V gene lookup returns CDR1 LGHDT and CDR2 YNNKEL (reference sequence). CDR3 sequence reads: CASSQGQGAQPQHF. The DNA of the CDR3 is TGTGCCAGCAGCCAAGGACAGGGCGCCCAGCCCCAGCATTTT.

The gene calls are TRBV6-5 and TRBJ1-2; weak D call: TRBD1 (5 bases). The germline gives CDR1 MNHEY, CDR2 SVGAGI. Trimming stripped 5 bases from V and 4 bases from J, with 11 bases between. The CDR3 totals 13 residues. The CDR3 DNA reads TGTGCCAGCAGTATCGGGGGTAGCTATGGCTACACCTTC. It translates to CASSIGGSYGYTF.

V gene TRBV29-1 combines with J gene TRBJ2-3; 9 bases fit TRBD2. Germline CDR1 reads SQVTM; CDR2 reads ANQGSEA. This CDR3 is 14 amino acids long. Losses at the gene ends were 4 bases for V and 6 bases for J; bases not matched to a gene: 8. CDR3 nucleotide sequence: TGCAGCGTTGTTAGCGGGGGCCCGGGGGATACGCAGTATTTT. This codes for CSVVSGGPGDTQYF.

V and J are TRBV18 and TRBJ1-3; D possibly corresponds to TRBD1 (6 bases). The V gene lost 0 bases and the J gene lost 0 bases, with 9 bases spanning the gap. Germline V CDR1 and CDR2: KGHSH, LQKENI. The CDR3 has 16 amino acids. The CDR3 loop reads CASSPPGDISGNTIYF. The CDR3 bases are TGTGCCAGCTCACCACCAGGGGACATCTCTGGAAACACCATATATTTT.